This T cell receptor beta chain was profiled in a study of T cell repertoires in cytomegalovirus infection. V trimming: 2 bases; J trimming: 8 bases; junction bases outside the gene matches: 5. The CDR3 has 14 amino acids. Germline V lookup: CDR1 SGHDN, CDR2 FVKESK. MiXCR, applied by TCRdb to the reads, yields one record per CDR3 protein. The repertoire holds around 280,000 distinct CDR3 sequences, with 9.6% as singletons. Study results and caveats: Adding up the frequency of public TCR beta families identified people who carried CMV plus the relevant HLA.

The sample holds a few counts of this clonotype. As yet, its antigen is unknown. The chain joins TRBV14 to TRBJ2-1, with TRBD2 identical over 8 bases. This TCR was recovered from a human donor in good health (CMV status not recorded). Some clones in this sample may be carry-over from other donors' samples. The sequenced material came from PBMCs. The CDR3 sequence is CASSQRTSRDEQFF. CDR3 DNA: TGTGCCAGCAGCCAAAGGACTAGCCGGGATGAGCAGTTCTTC.